The 20 T cell receptor beta chains given below trace back to one sample, sequenced in a study of T cells in localized non-small cell lung cancer. Some clones are missing from TCRdb's copy, which holds only in-frame ones; the method was immunoSEQ multiplex PCR. Altogether about 92,000 clones are present, about nine tenths being singletons, with the ten largest covering 4.1%. Sequenced here: PBMCs, sampled before any cancer treatment. These receptors all stem from a woman aged 35 to 69 with stage II squamous cell lung carcinoma.

This chain uses TRBV19 with TRBJ2-6, with D perhaps being TRBD1 or TRBD2 (5 bases each). Germline V lookup: CDR1 LNHDA, CDR2 SQIVND (reference sequence). V dropped 7 bases and J dropped 4 bases, with 11 bases sitting between them. The CDR3 loop spans 14 amino acids. CDR3: CASTTGAGANVLTF. For the CDR3, the DNA is TGTGCCAGTACCACCGGGGCCGGGGCCAACGTCCTGACTTTC.

The chain joins TRBV5-1 to TRBJ2-1; D remains ambiguous. CDR1 and CDR2 from the germline V gene are SGHRS and YFSETQ. The CDR3 runs 14 residues. V gave up 0 bases and J gave up 5 bases, with 9 bases separating them. The CDR3 loop is CASSLVLDNNEQFF. In DNA form, the CDR3 reads TGCGCCAGCAGCTTGGTTTTAGATAACAATGAGCAGTTCTTC.

The chain uses TRBV6-5 and TRBJ1-2; no reliable D call. The CDR3 is 13 residues long. V shed 6 bases and J shed 7 bases, with 15 bases lying between them. Germline assignment: CDR1 MNHEY and CDR2 SVGAGI. CDR3 coding DNA: TGTGCCAGCAGCCAAGCCGGGTCCGGTGGCTACACCTTC. Its protein product is CASSQAGSGGYTF.

The rearrangement joins TRBV7-2 to TRBJ1-3; D is ambiguous. Germline loops: CDR1 SGHTA, CDR2 FQGNSA. The CDR3 spans 18 residues. V lost 1 base and J lost 0, with 16 bases in between. CDR3 residues: CASSLDIRVRGSGNTIYF. For the CDR3, the DNA is TGTGCCAGCAGCTTAGACATCCGCGTCCGGGGCTCTGGAAACACCATATATTTT.

CDR3 DNA sequence: TGCGCCAGCAGTGAACAGTATAATTCACCCCTCCACTTT. Its translation: CASSEQYNSPLHF. The chain employs TRBV10-1 and TRBJ1-6; D not resolved. Per the germline V gene, CDR1 is WNHNN and CDR2 is SYGVQD (reference sequence). V shed 3 bases and J shed 4 bases, with 4 bases lying between them. The CDR3 length is 13 residues.

Worth noting for this clone: One junction end does not reproduce the germline sequence, and a read error may be involved. This chain connects TRBV30 to TRBJ2-7; 16 bases match TRBD2. This CDR3 region has 15 residues. Germline V gene data show CDR1 as GTSNPN and CDR2 as SVGIG (reference sequence). This CDR3 reads CAWSPIGTSGRERYF. CDR3 nucleotides: TGTGCCTGGAGTCCGATCGGGACTAGCGGGAGGGAGCGGTACTTC.

The rearrangement uses TRBV28 and TRBJ1-1; a weak D match, TRBD1 (6 bases). The length of the CDR3 is 16 residues. The V end was cut by 7 bases, the J end by 0 bases, with 18 bases between. Germline values: CDR1 MDHEN, CDR2 SYDVKM. This chain's CDR3 is CASTLPGGRVNTEAFF. CDR3 nucleotide sequence: TGTGCCAGCACCCTCCCGGGGGGCAGAGTGAACACTGAAGCTTTCTTT. Full variable domain (remainder filled in from reference TRBV28 and TRBJ1-1): DVKVTQSSRYLVKRTGEKVFLECVQDMDHENMFWYRQDPGLGLRLIYFSYDVKMKEKGDIPEGYSVSREKKERFSLILESASTNQTSMYLCASTLPGGRVNTEAFFGQGTRLTVV.

This clone was recorded only once. This chain links TRBV29-1 with TRBJ2-7; TRBD1 matches at 7 bases. The germline CDR1 and CDR2 sequences are SQVTM and ANQGSEA. This CDR3 has 12 amino acids. With 5 bases clipped from V and 3 bases from J, the junction kept 4 bases outside the gene matches. The CDR3 coding sequence is TGCAGCGTTAAAGGGACAGACTACGAGCAGTACTTC. Residues: CSVKGTDYEQYF.

The V call is TRBV5-1, the J call TRBJ1-4; 7 bases are a match to TRBD1. From germline, CDR1 is SGHRS and CDR2 YFSETQ. The CDR3 is made up of 14 amino acids. Trimming removed 1 base from V and 7 bases from J; junction bases left unmatched: 4. For the CDR3, the DNA is TGCGCCAGCAGCTTGACAGGGGCGGTTGAAAAACTGTTTTTT. This encodes CASSLTGAVEKLFF.

V and J are TRBV4-2 and TRBJ2-7; D is undetermined. The CDR3 has 14 residues. The germline V gene encodes CDR1 LGHNA and CDR2 YNFKEQ. Trimming left V 4 bases short and J 5 bases short, with 15 bases between. The CDR3 protein is CASSLALGRNEQYF. The DNA for the CDR3 is TGTGCCAGCAGCCTCGCCTTAGGACGAAACGAGCAGTACTTC.

The chain employs TRBV4-1 and TRBJ1-1; possibly TRBD1 for D (6 bases). The CDR3 has 17 amino acids. The V end was cut by 1 base, the J end by 1 base, with 16 bases between. The germline gives CDR1 MGHRA, CDR2 YSYEKL. This chain's CDR3 is CASSQVTGNFPNTEAFF. As DNA, the CDR3 is TGCGCCAGCAGCCAAGTCACAGGGAATTTTCCGAACACTGAAGCTTTCTTT.

The CDR3 DNA reads TGTGCCAGCAGCGCGCGGAGAGGCTACGAGCAGTACTTC. It encodes CASSARRGYEQYF. The chain has TRBV11-1 and TRBJ2-7; D not certain. Germline CDR1 and CDR2: SGHAT and FQDESV (reference sequence). CDR3 length: 13 residues. Between the trimmed V and J ends, which lost 5 bases and 3 bases, there was a span of 11 bases.

In regard to this clone: The junction shows a germline mismatch at one end, possibly a read error. This chain links TRBV7-9 with TRBJ2-7; TRBD1 agrees at 10 bases. This CDR3 is built from 16 residues. Germline V gives CDR1 SEHNR, CDR2 FQNEAQ (reference sequence). CDR3 nucleotide sequence: TGTGCCAGCAGCATAGCAAGGGGACAGGGGACCTACGAGCAGTACTTC. It yields the protein CASSIARGQGTYEQYF.

This chain joins TRBV11-2 and TRBJ2-1; 9 bases map to TRBD1. V trimming: 5 bases; J trimming: 3 bases; junction bases outside the gene matches: 5. Per the germline V gene, CDR1 is SGHAT and CDR2 is FQNNGV. This CDR3 is 15 amino acids long. CDR3 in DNA: TGTGCCAGCAGCACGGACAGGGGATTCTACAATGAGCAGTTCTTC. Its protein product is CASSTDRGFYNEQFF.

J is TRBJ2-6 and V is TRBV4-2; 11 positions agree with TRBD2. V lost 0 bases and J lost 0; bases outside the gene matches: 13. The CDR3 extends over 22 amino acids. The germline CDR1 and CDR2 sequences are LGHNA and YNFKEQ. The chain's CDR3 is CASSQDVLAGGATPSGANVLTF. CDR3 bases: TGTGCCAGCAGCCAAGATGTCCTAGCGGGAGGCGCTACACCCTCTGGGGCCAACGTCCTGACTTTC.

J is TRBJ2-6 and V is TRBV5-1; D tentatively reads TRBD1 or TRBD2 (6 bases each). Trimming took off 0 bases at V and 7 bases at J, with 17 bases between the two ends. The germline V gene encodes CDR1 SGHRS and CDR2 YFSETQ. CDR3 size: 17 residues. The CDR3 region has the DNA TGCGCCAGCAGCTTGGCCAATCTCGGGGGCAGAGCCAACGTCCTGACTTTC. Amino acids: CASSLANLGGRANVLTF.

The chain couples TRBV11-2 to TRBJ2-5; TRBD1 is a possible D gene (6 bases). Germline-derived CDR1 and CDR2 are SGHAT and FQNNGV. The CDR3 is 13 amino acids. V was trimmed by 7 bases and J by 4 bases, leaving 13 bases between them. DNA for the CDR3: TGTGCCAGCAAGAGGGCAGGGGCAGAGACCCAGTACTTC. Residues: CASKRAGAETQYF. The full variable domain, rest sourced from reference TRBV11-2 and TRBJ2-5, is EAGVAQSPRYKIIEKRQSVAFWCNPISGHATLYWYQQILGQGPKLLIQFQNNGVVDDSQLPKDRFSAERLKGVDSTLKIQPAKLEDSAVYLCASKRAGAETQYFGPGTRLLVL.

This chain links TRBV6-4 with TRBJ2-3; 7 nucleotides line up with TRBD1. Per germline, CDR1 MRHNA and CDR2 SNTAGT. This CDR3 has 15 residues. With V trimmed by 5 bases and J by 3 bases, 8 bases remained unmatched. CDR3 coding DNA: TGTGCCAGCAGTATAGGGGGCAGGGCAACAGATACGCAGTATTTT. Its protein product is CASSIGGRATDTQYF.

The chain carries TRBV5-6 and TRBJ2-4, with D perhaps matching TRBD1 (6 bases). The CDR3 has 13 residues. Trimming pared 3 bases from V and 11 bases from J, leaving 15 bases between. Germline V gives CDR1 SGHDT, CDR2 YYEEEE. Here the CDR3 DNA reads TGTGCCAGCAGCTACAGGGCGAGGTACGTTCAGTACTTC. Its translation is CASSYRARYVQYF.

The chain joins TRBV18 to TRBJ2-2; D remains unclear. In germline, CDR1 is KGHSH, CDR2 LQKENI. The CDR3 runs to 13 residues. V lost 2 bases, J lost 7 bases, and 8 bases lay in between. The CDR3 here is CASSPASGGELFF. CDR3 in DNA: TGTGCCAGCTCACCAGCTTCCGGCGGGGAGCTGTTTTTT.